This entry concerns a single T cell receptor (beta chain). This clone's antigen is unknown. One base away there is no much larger clone; base qualities are not given. The sample is drawn from a study of CD8+ T cells in alopecia areata (dated by TCRdb to 2016 to 2019). With respect to the entire study: Treated patients were enrolled in an open-label pilot trial of oral tofacitinib, 5 to 10 mg twice daily, for moderate-to-severe alopecia areata. TCRbeta CDR3 regions were amplified by immunoSEQ multiplex PCR with 35 Vbeta forward and 13 Jbeta reverse primers. In treated patients, disease severity was measured using the SALT score, which gives the percentage of scalp surface area affected. High-throughput TCRbeta sequencing was used to examine T cell clonal expansion in alopecia areata in both the C3H/HeJ mouse model and human patients. Scalp tissue and sorted CD4+ and CD8+ peripheral blood T cells from patchy and totalis/universalis alopecia areata patients and from healthy controls were covered by human TCRbeta sequencing. Patients on tofacitinib were biopsied at baseline and after 4 and 24 weeks of treatment, and several of the patients also had a later scalp biopsy. Clonality in the scalp was compared among normal scalp (n=4), patchy alopecia areata scalp (n=8), and alopecia totalis/universalis scalp (n=8). RNA was extracted with the PAXgene miRNA kit for fixed scalp, the miRNeasy kit for PBMCs, and the RNeasy kit for mouse skin. Tofacitinib was administered for 6 to 18 months, and 6 months of follow-up off drug were then conducted to assess delayed response and recurrence. Here is what the overall study found, with its caveats: During tofacitinib treatment, many expanded lesional clones stuck around in both scalp and blood, and this persistence may partly explain why relapse happens after treatment is stopped. Because the treated cohort was small and had only one nonresponder, larger studies are needed to examine links between baseline CD8+ expansion and response. Compared with normal scalp, lesional scalp, particularly in alopecia totalis/universalis, had higher clonality and more expanded CD8+ clones, which suggests antigenic drive. Unlike mouse skin, where gammadelta T cells dominate, normal human skin contains resident alphabeta T cells that get sequenced too, which complicates analysis of the scalp TCR repertoire. Scalp clonality and the number of expanded CD8+ clones among the top 100 scalp clones were significantly decreased by tofacitinib. Shared TCR sequences between patients were less evident than in mice, which may be partly attributable to HLA diversity in the patient population.

The germline V gene encodes CDR1 LNHNV and CDR2 YYDKDF (reference sequence). V loses 1 base at its end and J loses 5 bases; junction bases beyond the gene matches: 5. From cysteine to phenylalanine, the CDR3 is 16 amino acids long. The only DNA kept is the CDR3, 48 bases in frame from the first base. In light of the paper, this sample's time point label describes: more than three weeks on oral tofacitinib. In light of the paper, this sample's treatment or condition label describes: oral pan-JAK inhibitor, 5-10 mg twice daily. From alopecia areata patients, peripheral blood was collected along with lesional scalp punch biopsies. PBMCs were isolated by density centrifugation and stained for CD3, CD4 and CD8, and CD4+ and CD8+ T cells were sorted on a FACSAria. Libraries were constructed by the immunoSEQ multiplex PCR assay. For TCR sequencing, RNA was extracted from every sample and reverse transcribed into cDNA to serve as template. First-strand cDNA was synthesized with SuperScript III using a 2:1 mix of oligo-dT and random hexamers. A synthetic immune receptor repertoire was used to assess amplification bias, and residual bias was removed computationally. The source study handled its data this way. Raw reads were preprocessed for error removal, and CDR3 was defined according to IMGT conventions as running from the conserved cysteine to phenylalanine. Clonality was computed as 1 minus the Shannon entropy, with the entropy normalized by log2 of the number of productive unique TCRs. Whether scalp clones were CD4 or CD8 was inferred by matching scalp TCRbeta sequences against CD4 and CD8 repertoires sorted from blood. In its TCRdb copy, this immuneACCESS table keeps in-frame sequences only and misses some clones. Where compared with another copy, unresolved V genes explain less than half of these, and the others have no known cause. The DNA gave D and trimming, while V, J and clone size come from that table. The sample yields about 140,000 clones; roughly 82% were counted once. Together, the top ten hold just under 25% of the sample.

Specimen: CD8+ T cells sorted from blood, collected at week 4, from a patient treated with tofacitinib. The chain employs TRBV15 and TRBJ1-6; 7 junctional bases match TRBD1. This receptor was taken from a human donor with alopecia areata. The nucleotide sequence is given as TGTGCCACCAGCAGAGGATTTGGACAGGATAATTCACCCCTCCACTTT. Translation gives CATSRGFGQDNSPLHF.